The rows below give T cell receptor beta chains drawn from one sample of a study of blood T cell repertoires in COVID-19. Sequenced by immunoSEQ multiplex PCR; TCRdb stores in-frame clones only, minus some. The repertoire holds about 240,000 clones, with over 70% as singletons. Source material: peripheral blood. These receptors originate from a woman of 80 years or more with acute or convalescent COVID-19. CDR3s include the opening cysteine and the closing phenylalanine or tryptophan. The order of the fields is clone size, D gene, V gene, J gene, CDR3 protein, CDR3 DNA. D genes are given only for firm matches. Clone size is not always given. Where it is, it says once, few, many or a class for expanded clones.

once	TRBD2	TRBV7-2	TRBJ2-1	CASSLGTSGRINEQFF	TGTGCCAGCAGCCTAGGGACTAGCGGGAGGATCAATGAGCAGTTCTTC
.	.	TRBV30	TRBJ2-5	CAWSSGLMGETQYF	TGTGCCTGGAGTTCGGGACTCATGGGAGAGACCCAGTACTTC
.	TRBD2	TRBV6-6	TRBJ2-2	CASRRTSGSTGELFF	TGTGCCAGCAGACGGACTAGCGGGAGTACCGGGGAGCTGTTTTTT
.	.	TRBV19	TRBJ1-2	CASTSGGTLGLFNYGYTF	TGTGCCAGTACCTCCGGCGGGACGCTGGGCCTCTTTAACTATGGCTACACCTTC
.	TRBD2	TRBV5-1	TRBJ2-1	CASSSGTSSINEQFF	TGCGCCAGCAGCTCCGGGACTAGTTCCATCAATGAGCAGTTCTTC
.	.	TRBV27	TRBJ2-1	CASSPAKGKASYNEQFF	TGTGCCAGCAGTCCCGCCAAGGGGAAGGCCTCCTACAATGAGCAGTTCTTC
.	.	TRBV6-2/TRBV6-3	TRBJ2-7	CASSYSRGPEQYF	TGTGCCAGCAGTTACTCTCGAGGGCCGGAGCAGTACTTC
.	TRBD1	TRBV3-1/TRBV3-2	TRBJ1-1	CASSQDTGTGLMNTEAFF	TGTGCCAGCAGCCAAGATACCGGGACAGGGCTCATGAACACTGAAGCTTTCTTT
.	.	TRBV18	TRBJ1-5	CASGAGATNQPQHF	TGTGCCAGCGGGGCGGGGGCTACCAATCAGCCCCAGCATTTT
.	TRBD1	TRBV2	TRBJ2-2	CASKRDRNTGELFF	TGTGCCAGCAAACGGGACAGGAACACCGGGGAGCTGTTTTTT
.	.	TRBV5-1	TRBJ1-2	CASSPDSYGYTF	TGCGCCAGCAGCCCGGACAGCTATGGCTACACCTTC
.	.	TRBV7-9	TRBJ2-5	CASSLAETQYF	TGTGCCAGCAGCTTGGCAGAGACCCAGTACTTC
.	TRBD1	TRBV10-1	TRBJ1-2	CASSHGTVDYGYTF	TGCGCCAGCAGCCACGGGACAGTCGACTATGGCTACACCTTC
.	TRBD1	TRBV11-3	TRBJ1-1	CASSLRTGGRTEAFF	TGTGCCAGCAGCTTAAGGACAGGGGGTAGGACTGAAGCTTTCTTT
.	.	TRBV3-1/TRBV3-2	TRBJ1-2	CASSSGGVFNYGYTF	TGTGCCAGCAGCTCCGGCGGAGTCTTTAACTATGGCTACACCTTC
.	.	TRBV2	TRBJ2-7	CASSEVSPWRQYF	TGTGCCAGCAGTGAAGTGTCCCCTTGGAGGCAGTACTTC
.	.	TRBV25-1	TRBJ2-5	CASTRWDNSQETQYF	TGTGCCAGCACCCGATGGGACAACTCCCAAGAGACCCAGTACTTC
.	.	TRBV6-5	TRBJ2-6	CASSYPKGAGANVLTF	TGTGCCAGCAGTTATCCGAAGGGGGCTGGGGCCAACGTCCTGACTTTC
.	TRBD1	TRBV19	TRBJ1-1	CASSTGQGAAAFF	TGTGCCAGTAGTACGGGACAGGGGGCCGCGGCTTTCTTT
once	TRBD1	TRBV28	TRBJ2-2	CASSATGETGELFF	TGTGCCAGCAGTGCGACAGGGGAGACCGGGGAGCTGTTTTTT